Here is one TCR beta chain with its context. The data stem from a study of T cell changes during pregnancy in multiple sclerosis. Profiled with immunoSEQ multiplex PCR; TCRdb holds only in-frame clones, not every one. This table holds about 120,000 clones, 93% found once. There are 14 residues in the CDR3. The ends lost 6 bases at V and 4 bases at J; junction bases unmatched: 8. Germline lookup yields CDR1 MDHEN and CDR2 SYDVKM. This TCR was sampled from a female donor with multiple sclerosis, enrolled in a pregnancy study. Specimen: peripheral blood, collected before pregnancy. This chain links TRBV28 with TRBJ2-7; 8 nucleotides align to TRBD1. CDR3 protein: CASRTGTGVYEQYF. CDR3 in DNA: TGTGCCAGCAGAACCGGGACAGGAGTGTACGAGCAGTACTTC.